These T cell receptor beta chains were read from a single sample in a study of cytomegalovirus exposure and HLA in healthy donors. The data were produced by immunoSEQ multiplex PCR, yet TCRdb's version contains in-frame clones alone and is incomplete. The table has under 150,000 clones, roughly 90% seen once; the top ten hold under 3%. Source material: PBMCs. The receptor set was obtained from a man between 18 and 29 years old in good health and CMV-seronegative. CDR3s include the opening cysteine and the closing phenylalanine or tryptophan. The D gene is left open where the match is weak. Size is omitted from some rows. Given values are once, few, many or a class for expanded clones.

CDR3: CASSRQGLSSYNEQFF
DNA: TGTGCCAGTAGCAGGCAGGGGTTAAGTTCCTACAATGAGCAGTTCTTC
size: NA
J: TRBJ2-1
D: NA
V: TRBV19

CDR3: CASSERRGQGNSPLHF
DNA: TGCGCCAGCAGTGAGCGAAGGGGCCAGGGGAATTCACCCCTCCACTTT
size: NA
J: TRBJ1-6
D: NA
V: TRBV10-1

CDR3: CASSLVFTSGYEQYF
DNA: TGTGCCAGCAGTTTAGTGTTCACTAGCGGTTACGAGCAGTACTTC
size: NA
J: TRBJ2-7
D: TRBD2
V: TRBV27

CDR3: CASSSSRGGDEQFF
DNA: TGTGCCAGCAGCTCCTCCCGGGGGGGGGATGAGCAGTTCTTC
size: NA
J: TRBJ2-1
D: TRBD2
V: TRBV11-2

CDR3: CASSQTGLGGDTQYF
DNA: TGCGCCAGCAGCCAAACGGGACTAGGGGGTGATACGCAGTATTTT
size: NA
J: TRBJ2-3
D: TRBD2
V: TRBV4-1

CDR3: CASSSRTGIHEQYF
DNA: TGTGCCAGTAGTTCCAGGACAGGGATCCACGAGCAGTACTTC
size: NA
J: TRBJ2-7
D: TRBD1
V: TRBV19

CDR3: CASSSNPLAERDQRSSYNEQFF
DNA: TGTGCCAGCAGCTCGAACCCCCTAGCGGAACGTGACCAAAGGAGCTCCTACAATGAGCAGTTCTTC
size: few
J: TRBJ2-1
D: TRBD2
V: TRBV7-6

CDR3: CATLAESNTGELFF
DNA: TGTGCCACCCTCGCGGAGTCGAACACCGGGGAGCTGTTTTTT
size: NA
J: TRBJ2-2
D: NA
V: TRBV19

CDR3: CASSRDRGQQPQHF
DNA: TGTGCCAGCAGTAGGGACAGGGGGCAACAGCCCCAGCATTTT
size: once
J: TRBJ1-5
D: TRBD1
V: TRBV6-5

CDR3: CASSRSGAVAGELFF
DNA: TGTGCCAGCTCACGTAGCGGGGCCGTGGCCGGGGAGCTGTTTTTT
size: NA
J: TRBJ2-2
D: TRBD2
V: TRBV18